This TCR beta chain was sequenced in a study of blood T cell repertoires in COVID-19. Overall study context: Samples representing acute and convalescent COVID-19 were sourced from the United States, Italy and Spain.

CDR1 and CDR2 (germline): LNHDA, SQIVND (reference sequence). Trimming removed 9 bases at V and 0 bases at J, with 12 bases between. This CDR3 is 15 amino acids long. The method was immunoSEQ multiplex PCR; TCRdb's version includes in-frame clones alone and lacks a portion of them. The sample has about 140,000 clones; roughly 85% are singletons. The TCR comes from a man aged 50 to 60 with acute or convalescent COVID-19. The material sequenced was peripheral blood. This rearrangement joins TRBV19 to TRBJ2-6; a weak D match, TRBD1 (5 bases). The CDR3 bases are TGTGCCAGCCGCCCTAGGGGCTCTGGGGCCAACGTCCTGACTTTC. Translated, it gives CASRPRGSGANVLTF.